This T cell receptor beta chain originates from a study of cytomegalovirus exposure and HLA in healthy donors. The primer mix had 60 Vbeta and 13 Jbeta primers. This table comes from immunoSEQ multiplex PCR, and its TCRdb copy is limited to in-frame clones, with some not included. The sample carries about 65,000 clones, approximately 60% recorded once. Sequenced: PBMCs. This sequence originates from a man between 25 and 39 years old in good health and CMV-seronegative.

The CDR3: CASSSGTGPADTQYF. The CDR3 DNA reads as TGTGCCAGCAGCTCCGGGACAGGGCCCGCAGATACGCAGTATTTT. The chain has TRBV13 and TRBJ2-3; TRBD1 matches 9 bases. The V segment lost 4 bases and the J segment 4 bases; nucleotides outside the gene matches: 6. Germline assignment: CDR1 PRHDT and CDR2 FYEKMQ (reference sequence). This CDR3 region has 15 residues.